Below, 21 T cell receptor beta chains from the same sample are listed, as sequenced in a study of immune cell composition in non-small cell lung cancer. Normal lung sampling was at least 3 cm from the tumour, as distant as possible. The table came from immunoSEQ multiplex PCR; TCRdb's copy has only in-frame clones and leaves some out. The table records 7,000 or so clones, 84% of them present only once. Sequenced: non-adjacent lung tissue. These TCRs come from a human donor with non-small cell lung cancer.

The chain couples TRBV7-4 to TRBJ1-1; D is perhaps TRBD1 (5 bases). V lost 5 bases, J lost 3 bases, and 13 bases lay in between. The CDR3 spans 14 residues. Germline CDR1 and CDR2: SGHVT and SQSDAQ. The CDR3 nucleotides read TGTGCCAGCAGCACCTTGGGGGGTGACACTGAAGCTTTCTTT. Translation: CASSTLGGDTEAFF.

The chain's CDR3 is CASSIRAGGGTDTQYF. DNA for the CDR3: TGTGCCAGTAGTATACGGGCAGGGGGAGGAACAGATACGCAGTATTTT. This sequence joins TRBV19 and TRBJ2-3; the D gene is possibly TRBD1 (7 bases). The V gene lost 2 bases and the J gene lost 3 bases, with 15 bases spanning the gap. Germline V CDR1 and CDR2: LNHDA, SQIVND (reference sequence). This CDR3 is 16 amino acids long. Using reference TRBV19 and TRBJ2-3 for the parts outside the CDR3, the full variable domain is DGGITQSPKYLFRKEGQNVTLSCEQNLNHDAMYWYRQDPGQGLRLIYYSQIVNDFQKGDIAEGYSVSREKKESFPLTVTSAQKNPTAFYLCASSIRAGGGTDTQYFGPGTRLTVL.

The chain links TRBV4-3 to TRBJ1-1; 8 positions agree with TRBD1. The V gene's germline CDR1 is LGHNA and CDR2 YSLEER. With 4 bases clipped from V and 3 bases from J, the junction kept 7 bases outside the gene matches. The CDR3 spans 15 residues. In DNA form, the CDR3 reads TGCGCCAGCAGCCCTCAGGGGGCCGGGGACACTGAAGCTTTCTTT. Translated, it gives CASSPQGAGDTEAFF.

The gene calls are TRBV7-2 and TRBJ2-5; no reliable D call. The germline V gene has CDR1 SGHTA and CDR2 FQGNSA. The CDR3 contains 14 residues. The V and J ends lost 4 bases and 0 bases respectively, with 9 bases between them. In DNA form, the CDR3 reads TGTGCCAGCAGCTCAATGGGGTACCAAGAGACCCAGTACTTC. Translated: CASSSMGYQETQYF.

This clone was seen a single time. CDR3 sequence reads: CASSLGNTGELFF. DNA for the CDR3: TGTGCCAGCAGTTTGGGGAACACCGGGGAGCTGTTTTTT. This chain links TRBV6-6 with TRBJ2-2, with no clear D. CDR3 size: 13 residues. V was cut by 4 bases and J by 1 base, with 4 bases left in between. The germline CDR1 and CDR2 sequences are MNHNY and SVGAGI (reference sequence).

This clone was found a few times. V gene TRBV19 combines with J gene TRBJ1-4, with unresolved D. The CDR3 length is 16 residues. CDR1 and CDR2 (germline): LNHDA, SQIVND (reference sequence). V was trimmed by 6 bases and J by 5 bases, leaving 19 bases between them. The CDR3 region is CASSSLRTPGNEKLFF. For the CDR3, the DNA is TGTGCCAGTAGCTCACTTCGGACGCCGGGGAATGAAAAACTGTTTTTT.

This chain connects TRBV6-6 to TRBJ2-7; D unclear. CDR1 and CDR2 from the germline V gene are MNHNY and SVGAGI (reference sequence). The CDR3 is made up of 15 amino acids. The V gene lost 7 bases and the J gene lost 1 base, with 17 bases spanning the gap. The CDR3 here is CASTFDSPLSYEQYF. The CDR3 DNA reads TGTGCCAGCACTTTCGACTCACCACTGTCCTACGAGCAGTACTTC.

The chain combines TRBV7-9 with TRBJ2-1; the match to TRBD2 covers 11 bases. The junction had 6 bases not matched to a gene; V was cut back by 1 base and J by 10 bases. This CDR3 contains 15 residues. Germline V gene data show CDR1 as SEHNR and CDR2 as FQNEAQ (reference sequence). This CDR3 is CASSLGPGLADEQFF. CDR3 DNA sequence: TGTGCCAGCAGCTTAGGGCCGGGACTAGCGGACGAGCAGTTCTTC.

The chain carries TRBV2 and TRBJ2-5; 9 bases agree with TRBD2. The CDR3 is made up of 15 amino acids. The V gene end was trimmed by 6 bases and the J gene end by 7 bases; junction bases not matched to a gene: 12. Germline assignment: CDR1 SNHLY and CDR2 FYNNEI. DNA for the CDR3: TGTGCCAGCAGCGACAATAGCGGGGGTTTGGGGACCCAGTACTTC. This gives the protein CASSDNSGGLGTQYF.

The chain joins TRBV25-1 to TRBJ1-6; the D is unclear. The CDR3 contains 11 residues. The germline CDR1 and CDR2 sequences are MGHDK and SYGVNS. Between the trimmed V and J ends, which lost 4 bases and 10 bases, there was a span of 5 bases. The CDR3 protein is CASSAGSPLHF. The CDR3 DNA reads TGTGCCAGCAGTGCTGGGTCACCCCTCCACTTT.

The chain recombines TRBV19 with TRBJ1-4; TRBD1 aligns across 7 bases. The germline gives CDR1 LNHDA, CDR2 SQIVND (reference sequence). The CDR3 runs 13 residues. Germline trimming cut 6 bases from V and 10 bases from J; bases unmatched to any gene: 8. The CDR3 coding sequence is TGTGCCAGTAGCCCCGGGACAGTAGGAAAACTGTTTTTT. Protein sequence: CASSPGTVGKLFF.

This clone was detected only once. The gene calls are TRBV9 and TRBJ2-7; the D gene is possibly TRBD2 (5 bases). Germline V gives CDR1 SGDLS, CDR2 YYNGEE. The CDR3 is 17 amino acids. Trimming shortened V by 0 bases and J by 2 bases, and 18 bases separated the two germline ends. The CDR3 protein is CASSVVERATTAYEQYF. The DNA for the CDR3 is TGTGCCAGCAGCGTAGTAGAGAGGGCCACTACCGCCTACGAGCAGTACTTC.

The J gene is TRBJ2-3, the V gene TRBV9; the match to TRBD1 covers 9 bases. CDR3 size: 14 residues. CDR1 is SGDLS, CDR2 YYNGEE, per germline. V shed 6 bases, J shed 4 bases, and the junction held 6 bases outside the gene matches. CDR3 bases: TGTGCCAGCACCCAGTGGGACAGGGCAGATACGCAGTATTTT. This sequence encodes CASTQWDRADTQYF.

This sequence joins TRBV19 and TRBJ2-5, with 9 bases aligning to TRBD1. The germline CDR1 and CDR2 sequences are LNHDA and SQIVND (reference sequence). CDR3 length: 14 amino acids. The ends lost 5 bases at V and 5 bases at J; junction bases unmatched: 6. The CDR3 nucleotides are TGTGCCAGTAGTCAGGACAGGGGCCGGGAGACCCAGTACTTC. Residues: CASSQDRGRETQYF.

The chain couples TRBV2 to TRBJ1-2, with D unresolved. The ends were cut back, 7 bases at V and 7 bases at J, with 10 bases in the middle. There are 11 residues in the CDR3. Germline V gene lookup returns CDR1 SNHLY and CDR2 FYNNEI. CDR3: CASNQEPGYTF. The CDR3 DNA reads TGTGCCAGCAATCAGGAACCTGGCTACACCTTC.

This chain connects TRBV5-1 to TRBJ2-5, with 10 nucleotides matching TRBD1. V gave up 4 bases and J gave up 5 bases; unmatched junction bases: 8. The CDR3 contains 15 residues. Germline V gives CDR1 SGHRS, CDR2 YFSETQ. The CDR3, as DNA: TGCGCCAGCAGCCAGCGACAGGGGGCCTTGGAGACCCAGTACTTC. As protein: CASSQRQGALETQYF.

The chain is built from TRBV19 and TRBJ1-5; D might be TRBD1 (6 bases). V lost 7 bases and J lost 1, with 14 bases in between. CDR1 is LNHDA and CDR2 is SQIVND in the germline V gene (reference sequence). This CDR3 region has 15 residues. In DNA, the CDR3 is TGTGCCAGTAAACAGTCGCAGGGGAGCAATCAGCCCCAGCATTTT. This translates into CASKQSQGSNQPQHF.

This clone was seen only a few times. The J gene is TRBJ2-7, the V gene TRBV2, with a weak D call TRBD2 (5 bases). Germline CDR1 SNHLY, CDR2 FYNNEI. There are 14 residues in the CDR3. V was trimmed by 4 bases and J by 3 bases, leaving 13 bases between them. The CDR3 spells CASSAPELGYEQYF. Here the CDR3 DNA reads TGTGCCAGCAGTGCGCCGGAACTAGGCTACGAGCAGTACTTC.

The chain carries TRBV5-1 and TRBJ2-3; D not certain. CDR1 SGHRS and CDR2 YFSETQ come from the germline V gene. CDR3 length: 14 residues. Trimming took off 0 bases at V and 5 bases at J, with 10 bases between the two ends. In nucleotides, the CDR3 is TGCGCCAGCAGCTTGGGTACGAAAGGAGATACGCAGTATTTT. Protein sequence: CASSLGTKGDTQYF.

Comments on this clone: An end of the junction does not agree with germline; a read error may underlie this. The sample carries other DNA sequences with the same CDR3. The V call is TRBV29-1, the J call TRBJ1-1; possibly TRBD1 for D (6 bases). Looked up from germline, CDR1 is SQVTM and CDR2 is ANQGSEA. The CDR3 spans 13 residues. CDR3 in DNA: TGCAGCGTTGGAAAGGGGGGAAACACTGAAGCCTTCTTT. The encoded protein is CSVGKGGNTEAFF.

The chain uses TRBV4-3 and TRBJ1-2, with 9 bases that match TRBD1. This CDR3 has 13 amino acids. The V gene's germline CDR1 is LGHNA and CDR2 YSLEER. V lost 3 bases, J lost 6 bases, and 2 bases stayed unmatched. The CDR3 is CASSQGTGNGYTF. CDR3 in DNA: TGCGCCAGCAGCCAGGGGACAGGGAATGGCTACACCTTC.